Sequencing of this T cell receptor beta chain was carried out in a study of cytomegalovirus exposure and HLA in healthy donors. The PCR used 60 Vbeta and 13 Jbeta primers. TCRdb's copy holds only in-frame clones and misses some; the assay was immunoSEQ multiplex PCR. The table for this sample gives just over 150,000 clones. The V gene lost 4 bases and the J gene lost 5 bases, with 17 bases spanning the gap. CDR1 is MNHEY and CDR2 is SMNVEV in the germline V gene (reference sequence). The CDR3 extends over 15 amino acids. Comments on this clone: Its antigen is not known. Other DNA sequences of this sample code for an identical CDR3.

Notes on the study in general: Apart from CMV serostatus, no immune exposure information was available.

The TCR originated in a young man in good health and CMV-seronegative. This chain links TRBV27 with TRBJ1-1; D possibly corresponds to TRBD1 (6 bases). The specimen was PBMCs. The CDR3 DNA reads as TGTGCCAGCAGTTACTCGAGGGGGATATATACTGAAGCTTTCTTT. It is translated as CASSYSRGIYTEAFF.